The following is a TCR beta chain sequence with its context. This specimen belongs to a study of blood T cell repertoires in COVID-19. TCRdb's table, derived via immunoSEQ multiplex PCR, lists solely in-frame clones and lacks some. The profile covers about 150,000 clones, with 85% to 90% appearing a single time and roughly 2% taken by the ten largest. V lost 6 bases to trimming and J lost 10 bases; unmatched junction nucleotides: 9. The CDR3 sequence is 14 residues long. Germline values: CDR1 LGHDT, CDR2 YNNKEL (reference sequence). The J gene is TRBJ1-6, the V gene TRBV3-1 (or the pseudogene TRBV3-2); TRBD1 agrees at 7 bases. Material for sequencing was peripheral blood. This receptor was obtained from a man aged 50 or older who had recovered from COVID-19. For the CDR3, the DNA is TGTGCCAGCAGGGGGGACAGTAAAAACTCACCCCTCCACTTT. This translates into CASRGDSKNSPLHF.